Listed here are 32 T cell receptor beta chains from one sample, sequenced in a study of cytomegalovirus exposure and HLA in healthy donors. Amplification used 60 Vbeta primers and 13 Jbeta primers. Method: immunoSEQ multiplex PCR; TCRdb's copy keeps in-frame clones and lacks some. Of more than 95,000 clones listed, more than 65% are singletons. The specimen sequenced was PBMCs. Source of these receptors: a man between 18 and 35 years old in good health and CMV-seropositive.

Only one count was recorded for this clone. The gene calls are TRBV30 and TRBJ1-2, with a possible D match to TRBD1 (6 bases). CDR1 and CDR2 from the germline V gene are GTSNPN and SVGIG (reference sequence). This CDR3 comprises 12 residues. V was cut by 8 bases and J by 2 bases, with 12 bases left in between. CDR3 bases: TGTGCCCAAGTTCAGGGGAACTATGGCTACACCTTC. Amino acids: CAQVQGNYGYTF.

CDR3 sequence reads: CASSFRQETQYF. The CDR3 bases are TGTGCCAGCAGCTTTCGTCAAGAGACCCAGTACTTC. V and J are TRBV5-5 and TRBJ2-5; unclear D gene. Between the trimmed V and J ends, which lost 2 bases and 2 bases, there was a span of 4 bases. The CDR3 totals 12 residues. Germline CDR1 SGHKS, CDR2 YYEKEE (reference sequence).

The rearrangement joins TRBV19 to TRBJ1-1, with D perhaps TRBD1 (5 bases). V dropped 4 bases and J dropped 1 base, with 19 bases sitting between them. The CDR3 is 17 residues long. The germline V gene encodes CDR1 LNHDA and CDR2 SQIVND (reference sequence). CDR3 region: CASSRGQGWRENTEAFF. CDR3 sequence (DNA): TGTGCCAGTAGTAGGGGTCAGGGTTGGCGAGAGAACACTGAAGCTTTCTTT.

The V and J genes are TRBV6-1 and TRBJ2-1; D gene uncertain. V lost 4 bases and J 9 bases, leaving 16 bases between the germline ends. The CDR3 covers 14 residues. Looked up from germline, CDR1 is MNHNS and CDR2 is SASEGT. CDR3 residues: CASSGSGFWFEQFF. The CDR3 region has the DNA TGTGCCAGCAGTGGCTCCGGTTTCTGGTTTGAGCAGTTCTTC.

This rearrangement joins TRBV6-1 to TRBJ2-3; TRBD2 matches at 7 bases. With V trimmed by 10 bases and J by 1 base, 5 bases remained unmatched. The CDR3 is 13 residues long. Germline assignment: CDR1 MNHNS and CDR2 SASEGT. CDR3 DNA sequence: TGTGCCAACTCGGGACTACGCACAGATACGCAGTATTTT. It yields the protein CANSGLRTDTQYF.

The chain couples TRBV9 to TRBJ2-1; D possibly corresponds to TRBD2 (6 bases). V shed 2 bases and J shed 1 base, with 13 bases lying between them. Germline lookup yields CDR1 SGDLS and CDR2 YYNGEE. The CDR3 covers 16 residues. This CDR3 is CASSVTSTTSYNEQFF. In DNA form, the CDR3 reads TGTGCCAGCAGCGTTACTAGCACCACATCCTACAATGAGCAGTTCTTC.

This clone was seen just once. This chain links TRBV7-2 with TRBJ1-4; D possibly corresponds to TRBD1 (6 bases). Germline CDR1 reads SGHTA; CDR2 reads FQGNSA. The CDR3 contains 14 residues. Trimming took off 4 bases at V and 8 bases at J, with 14 bases between the two ends. CDR3 in DNA: TGTGCCAGCAGCTCGCAGACAGGTGGGGAAAAACTGTTTTTT. It encodes CASSSQTGGEKLFF.

The chain joins TRBV5-1 to TRBJ2-3; 11 bases fit TRBD2. CDR1 and CDR2 from the germline V gene are SGHRS and YFSETQ. The CDR3 is 14 amino acids. Germline trimming cut 5 bases from V and 4 bases from J; bases unmatched to any gene: 3. The CDR3 DNA follows: TGCGCCAGCAGTACTAGCGGGAGTTCAGATACGCAGTATTTT. Translating gives CASSTSGSSDTQYF.

This chain links TRBV6-1 with TRBJ2-1; possibly TRBD1 for D (5 bases). The V end lost 7 bases, the J end lost 3 bases, and 16 bases lay between the germline ends. Germline lookup yields CDR1 MNHNS and CDR2 SASEGT. This CDR3 region has 15 residues. This CDR3 reads CASIGQGTYYNEQFF. The CDR3 DNA is TGTGCCAGCATAGGTCAGGGAACTTACTACAATGAGCAGTTCTTC.

A single count supports this clone. This chain joins TRBV7-2 and TRBJ2-3, with D perhaps matching TRBD2 (6 bases). The ends were cut back, 4 bases at V and 2 bases at J, with 16 bases in the middle. The CDR3 covers 16 residues. Germline CDR1 and CDR2: SGHTA and FQGNSA. This chain's CDR3 is CASSSKRAILTDTQYF. The DNA for the CDR3 is TGTGCCAGCAGCTCGAAGCGGGCGATCCTCACAGATACGCAGTATTTT. Filled out from reference TRBV7-2 and TRBJ2-3, the complete variable domain reads GAGVSQSPSNKVTEKGKDVELRCDPISGHTALYWYRQSLGQGLEFLIYFQGNSAPDKSGLPSDRFSAERTGGSVSTLTIQRTQQEDSAVYLCASSSKRAILTDTQYFGPGTRLTVL.

V gene TRBV5-1 combines with J gene TRBJ2-3; TRBD2 is a possible D gene (5 bases). Germline V gene lookup returns CDR1 SGHRS and CDR2 YFSETQ. CDR3 length: 14 amino acids. Trimming shortened V by 3 bases and J by 6 bases, and 14 bases separated the two germline ends. Written as DNA, the CDR3 is TGCGCCAGCAGCTCCCTAGCTCCCCCGGATACGCAGTATTTT. Residues: CASSSLAPPDTQYF.

This clone was recorded once. This rearrangement joins TRBV18 to TRBJ1-2, with 8 bases identical to TRBD1. This CDR3 is 13 amino acids long. The germline CDR1 and CDR2 sequences are KGHSH and LQKENI. The trim removed 3 bases at V and 6 bases at J, leaving 3 bases unmatched. This chain's CDR3 is CASSPKTGDGYTF. The CDR3 bases are TGTGCCAGCTCACCGAAGACAGGGGATGGCTACACCTTC.

CDR3 nucleotide sequence: TGTGCCAGCGGGACAGGGGACACTGAAGCTTTCTTT. It translates to CASGTGDTEAFF. The chain recombines TRBV9 with TRBJ1-1; 10 bases align to TRBD1. V trimming: 7 bases; J trimming: 3 bases; junction bases outside the gene matches: 0. CDR3 size: 12 residues. CDR1 is SGDLS, CDR2 YYNGEE, per germline.

A few counts support this clone. V and J are TRBV7-8 and TRBJ1-5, with TRBD1 matching 7 bases. V lost 9 bases, J lost 3 bases, and 14 bases stayed unmatched. Germline CDR1 reads SGHVS; CDR2 reads FQNEAQ. This CDR3 is 16 amino acids long. CDR3 in amino acids: CASMTWDRSYNQPQHF. The CDR3, as DNA: TGTGCCAGTATGACATGGGACAGAAGCTACAATCAGCCCCAGCATTTT.

This clone was seen just once. V gene TRBV6-5 combines with J gene TRBJ2-7; no definite D call. Trimming took 4 bases from V and 3 from J, leaving 13 bases between them. This CDR3 comprises 14 residues. Germline V CDR1 and CDR2: MNHEY, SVGAGI. Here the CDR3 DNA reads TGTGCCAGCAGTTCCCGGTCCAACTTCTACGAGCAGTACTTC. The encoded protein is CASSSRSNFYEQYF.

This chain joins TRBV4-3 and TRBJ1-6; the D gene is possibly TRBD1 (5 bases). The length of the CDR3 is 14 residues. CDR1 LGHNA and CDR2 YSLEER come from the germline V gene. V lost 5 bases, J lost 9 bases, and 14 bases lay in between. CDR3 bases: TGCGCCAGCAGCAACGACAGAGCGCCTTCACCCCTCCACTTT. Translated, it gives CASSNDRAPSPLHF.

This clone was detected once. The rearrangement links TRBV5-6 to TRBJ1-6; 7 positions match TRBD1. The CDR3 contains 15 residues. CDR1 is SGHDT, CDR2 YYEEEE, per germline. V dropped 4 bases and J dropped 5; count of bases not matched to a gene: 6. The CDR3 loop is CASSLMTGNNSPLHF. The CDR3 nucleotides are TGTGCCAGCAGCCTTATGACAGGGAATAATTCACCCCTCCACTTT.

The V and J genes are TRBV7-9 and TRBJ2-1, with 14 bases identical to TRBD2. The CDR3 is 16 amino acids. The junction had 7 bases not matched to a gene; V was cut back by 5 bases and J by 7 bases. Germline V CDR1 and CDR2: SEHNR, FQNEAQ (reference sequence). In DNA form, the CDR3 reads TGTGCCAGCAGCGGGCGAGGACTAGCGGGGGGAAATGAGCAGTTCTTC. This encodes CASSGRGLAGGNEQFF.

This clone has a single count. This chain connects TRBV5-1 to TRBJ1-1; 7 bases fit TRBD1. Germline V CDR1 and CDR2: SGHRS, YFSETQ. Trimming cost V 0 bases and J 6 bases; bases outside gene matches: 8. CDR3 length: 15 residues. The CDR3 region is CASSLAGPGGSEAFF. CDR3 DNA: TGCGCCAGCAGCTTGGCTGGGCCAGGGGGGTCTGAAGCTTTCTTT.

The V and J genes are TRBV18 and TRBJ2-3; perhaps TRBD2 as D (5 bases). The germline V gene encodes CDR1 KGHSH and CDR2 LQKENI. Trimming took off 1 base at V and 0 bases at J, with 8 bases between the two ends. This CDR3 spans 15 amino acids. The CDR3 nucleotides read TGTGCCAGCTCACCACTTAGCGCTAGCACAGATACGCAGTATTTT. It is translated as CASSPLSASTDTQYF.

The J gene is TRBJ1-5, the V gene TRBV9, with a tentative D call TRBD1 (6 bases). Germline V gives CDR1 SGDLS, CDR2 YYNGEE. The CDR3 has 14 residues. V lost 3 bases to trimming and J lost 3 bases, with 10 bases between them. CDR3 DNA sequence: TGTGCCAGCAGCGCCGGACAGTCCAATCAGCCCCAGCATTTT. This codes for CASSAGQSNQPQHF. The full variable domain, in which reference TRBV9 and TRBJ1-5 provide the parts outside the CDR3, is DSGVTQTPKHLITATGQRVTLRCSPRSGDLSVYWYQQSLDQGLQFLIQYYNGEERAKGNILERFSAQQFPDLHSELNLSSLELGDSALYFCASSAGQSNQPQHFGDGTRLSIL.

The V call is TRBV5-1, the J call TRBJ2-1; 14 bases align to TRBD2. The germline gives CDR1 SGHRS, CDR2 YFSETQ. With V trimmed by 4 bases and J by 4 bases, 7 bases remained unmatched. This CDR3 region has 17 residues. The DNA for the CDR3 is TGCGCCAGCAGCCGAGGGACTAGCGGGGGTCCGTACAATGAGCAGTTCTTC. The encoded protein is CASSRGTSGGPYNEQFF.

As concerns this clone: This sample includes further DNA sequences coding for the same CDR3. The chain combines TRBV27 with TRBJ1-6; unclear D gene. Per germline, CDR1 MNHEY and CDR2 SMNVEV (reference sequence). The CDR3 extends over 16 amino acids. The germline V and J ends were trimmed by 6 bases and 5 bases, with 17 bases remaining between them. The DNA of the CDR3 is TGTGCCAGCAGGAGGAGTCGTCGCCTAGATAATTCACCCCTCCACTTT. This sequence encodes CASRRSRRLDNSPLHF.

The genes are TRBV5-6 and TRBJ2-5; tentatively, D is TRBD1 (5 bases). Judging by the DNA end, TRBJ2-7 fits better; the J call may be wrong. Germline V gene sequence: CDR1 SGHDT, CDR2 YYEEEE. The CDR3 loop spans 15 amino acids. CDR3 DNA: TGTGCCAGCAGCTTGAGGCAGGGTGAGGCCTACGAGCAGTACTTC. Translating it yields CASSLRQGEAYEQYF.

The V and J genes are TRBV7-6 and TRBJ2-1; 8 bases map to TRBD2. The CDR3 extends over 13 amino acids. J gave up 8 bases and V 5 bases, and 5 bases lay outside the gene matches. Germline V gene sequence: CDR1 SGHVS, CDR2 FNYEAQ. CDR3 in DNA: TGTGCCAGCAGCCGGGAGGGAAGGGATGAGCAGTTCTTC. Translation: CASSREGRDEQFF.

The J gene is TRBJ2-5, the V gene TRBV11-2; 10 nucleotides match TRBD2. The J segment lost 5 bases and the V segment lost 0 bases, leaving 3 bases of the junction unmatched. There are 15 residues in the CDR3. Germline V lookup: CDR1 SGHAT, CDR2 FQNNGV. The DNA of the CDR3 is TGTGCCAGCAGCTTAGAGGCTAGCGGGAGTGAGACCCAGTACTTC. Amino acids: CASSLEASGSETQYF.

V and J are TRBV27 and TRBJ2-2; the D gene is possibly TRBD1 (6 bases). The CDR3 has 18 amino acids. Germline lookup yields CDR1 MNHEY and CDR2 SMNVEV (reference sequence). V lost 0 bases and J 0 bases, leaving 14 bases between the germline ends. The CDR3 loop reads CASSLSTRTDPNTGELFF. The CDR3 DNA follows: TGTGCCAGCAGTTTATCGACCAGGACAGACCCGAACACCGGGGAGCTGTTTTTT.

The V and J genes are TRBV11-2 and TRBJ1-6, with D possibly TRBD1 on 5 matching bases. The CDR3 has 14 amino acids. Germline CDR1 SGHAT, CDR2 FQNNGV. Trimming stripped 3 bases from V and 8 bases from J, with 11 bases between. The CDR3 is CASSFRGTDSPLHF. The CDR3 coding sequence is TGTGCCAGCAGCTTTCGGGGGACGGATTCACCCCTCCACTTT.

The CDR3, as DNA: TGTGCCAGCAGTTTTCTAACAGGGTCAGGGGAAGGTTCACCCCTCCACTTT. This codes for CASSFLTGSGEGSPLHF. V usage is TRBV27 and J usage is TRBJ1-6; tentative D call: TRBD1 (6 bases). The CDR3 has 17 amino acids. Germline V gives CDR1 MNHEY, CDR2 SMNVEV (reference sequence). The V end lost 3 bases, the J end lost 9 bases, and 21 bases lay between the germline ends.

The rearrangement uses TRBV29-1 and TRBJ2-7, with 7 bases fitting TRBD2. The J segment lost 1 base and the V segment lost 2 bases, leaving 11 bases of the junction unmatched. Germline CDR1 reads SQVTM; CDR2 reads ANQGSEA. This CDR3 is 16 amino acids long. CDR3 bases: TGCAGCGTTGAAACAGGACTAGAGGGTAAGTCCTACGAGCAGTACTTC. Protein: CSVETGLEGKSYEQYF.

This rearrangement joins TRBV30 to TRBJ1-5; D is unclear. The CDR3 contains 16 residues. V gave up 1 base and J gave up 3 bases, with 16 bases separating them. The germline V gene has CDR1 GTSNPN and CDR2 SVGIG (reference sequence). CDR3 in amino acids: CAWSARTAGYNQPQHF. Here the CDR3 DNA reads TGTGCCTGGAGTGCGCGTACAGCCGGATACAATCAGCCCCAGCATTTT.

The chain is built from TRBV10-3 and TRBJ2-1, with D tentatively TRBD1 (6 bases). The germline V and J ends were trimmed by 0 bases and 0 bases, with 9 bases remaining between them. This CDR3 spans 16 amino acids. CDR1 is ENHRY and CDR2 is SYGVKD in the germline V gene. The CDR3 sequence: CAISESRDNSYNEQFF. CDR3 bases: TGTGCCATCAGTGAGTCCCGGGACAACTCCTACAATGAGCAGTTCTTC.